Listed below are T cell receptor beta chains from one sample, sequenced in a study of shared clonotypes between healthy human individuals. Libraries were prepared by immunoSEQ multiplex PCR; TCRdb keeps only in-frame clonotypes and omits some of them. The sample holds more than 2 million clones; around 95% are singletons and the top ten take 0.1% to 0.15%. The specimen sequenced was naive CD4+ T cells sorted from blood. The receptors were gathered from a man aged 18 to 29 in good health. Both conserved end residues are part of each CDR3. The order of the fields is V gene, clone size, J gene, D gene, CDR3 protein, CDR3 DNA. The D gene is left open where the match is weak. Clone size is not always given. Where it is, it says once, few, many or a class for expanded clones.

>TRBV5-1|.|TRBJ2-5|.
CASRRVAVQETQYF
TGCGCCAGCAGGAGGGTGGCGGTTCAAGAGACCCAGTACTTC
>TRBV7-9|.|TRBJ2-5|.
CASKGGRTQYF
TGTGCCAGCAAGGGTGGTAGGACCCAGTACTTC
>TRBV5-6|.|TRBJ2-5|.
CASMLAGGPETQYF
TGTGCCAGCATGCTTGCCGGGGGGCCAGAGACCCAGTACTTC
>TRBV7-9|.|TRBJ2-3|.
CASSLGPGEADTQYF
TGTGCCAGCAGCTTAGGGCCAGGGGAAGCAGATACGCAGTATTTT
>TRBV5-6|.|TRBJ1-6|.
CASSLGRGRSPLHF
TGTGCCAGCAGCTTGGGCAGGGGAAGATCACCCCTCCACTTT
>TRBV11-2|once|TRBJ2-3|.
CASRFPSTDTQYF
TGTGCCAGCAGATTTCCTAGCACAGATACGCAGTATTTT
>TRBV19|once|TRBJ2-7|TRBD1
CASSGDRSYEQYF
TGTGCCAGTAGTGGGGACAGATCCTACGAGCAGTACTTC
>TRBV5-8|few|TRBJ2-2|TRBD1
CASSRDRANTGELFF
TGTGCCAGCAGCAGGGACAGGGCGAACACCGGGGAGCTGTTTTTT
>TRBV18|.|TRBJ1-4|TRBD1
CASSTGAVNEKLFF
TGTGCCAGCTCAACAGGGGCTGTTAATGAAAAACTGTTTTTT
>TRBV2|.|TRBJ1-2|.
CASSGQISNYGYTF
TGTGCCAGCAGCGGACAGATCTCTAACTATGGCTACACCTTC
>TRBV5-3|.|TRBJ2-7|TRBD2
CARRGLACYEQYF
TGTGCCAGAAGGGGACTAGCATGCTACGAGCAGTACTTC
>TRBV5-1|.|TRBJ1-1|.
CASSLGGTHRNTEAFF
TGCGCCAGCAGCTTGGGGGGGACGCATCGGAACACTGAAGCTTTCTTT
>TRBV6-1|.|TRBJ1-6|.
CASSDGTRSPLHF
TGTGCCAGCAGTGACGGGACTAGGTCACCCCTCCACTTT
>TRBV30|.|TRBJ1-4|.
CAWSVFPLGEKLFF
TGTGCCTGGAGTGTATTCCCGTTAGGGGAAAAACTGTTTTTT
>TRBV28|.|TRBJ1-2|.
CASRRNPQGTYGYTF
TGTGCCAGCAGACGTAACCCCCAGGGTACTTATGGCTACACCTTC
>TRBV6-5|.|TRBJ2-4|TRBD1
CASRPLTGGRWYF
TGTGCCAGCAGACCCTTAACAGGGGGGCGATGGTACTTC
>TRBV29-1|.|TRBJ2-2|.
CSVFDRPDTGELFF
TGCAGCGTCTTTGATCGACCTGACACCGGGGAGCTGTTTTTT
>TRBV5-1|.|TRBJ1-3|.
CASSLAGETGNTIYF
TGCGCCAGCAGCTTGGCGGGGGAAACTGGAAACACCATATATTTT
>TRBV27|.|TRBJ1-2|.
CASSPNPGQANYGYTF
TGTGCCAGCAGCCCCAACCCGGGGCAGGCTAACTATGGCTACACCTTC
>TRBV6-1|.|TRBJ1-5|.
CASSEKGRDQPQHF
TGTGCCAGCAGTGAAAAGGGTCGAGATCAGCCCCAGCATTTT
>TRBV19|once|TRBJ2-5|.
CASSRQGGVRQETQYF
TGTGCCAGTAGTCGGCAAGGCGGGGTAAGACAAGAGACCCAGTACTTC
>TRBV7-9|.|TRBJ1-2|TRBD1
CASSLARPLQGHGYTF
TGTGCCAGCAGCTTAGCGAGACCTTTACAGGGGCACGGCTACACCTTC
>TRBV6-4|.|TRBJ2-7|.
CASSDPVGNGEQYF
TGTGCCAGCAGTGATCCAGTGGGAAATGGAGAGCAGTACTTC
>TRBV5-1|.|TRBJ2-3|.
CASSVWIDSTDTQYF
TGCGCCAGCAGCGTCTGGATCGATAGCACAGATACGCAGTATTTT
>TRBV10-2|.|TRBJ2-1|.
CASSSAHNEQFF
TGCGCCAGCAGCTCAGCCCACAATGAGCAGTTCTTC
>TRBV27|.|TRBJ1-5|TRBD1
CASSPVTGGNQPQHF
TGTGCCAGCAGCCCCGTAACAGGGGGCAATCAGCCCCAGCATTTT
>TRBV18|.|TRBJ1-1|.
CASSPPLGTGFERRTEAFF
TGTGCCAGCTCACCACCCCTGGGCACAGGGTTCGAGCGTCGGACTGAAGCTTTCTTT
>TRBV29-1|once|TRBJ2-7|.
CSVVAGYRYEQYF
TGCAGCGTTGTGGCGGGTTATCGCTACGAGCAGTACTTC
>TRBV4-1|.|TRBJ2-7|TRBD2
CASSPLAGPSYEQYF
TGCGCCAGCAGCCCCCTAGCGGGGCCGTCCTACGAGCAGTACTTC
>TRBV9|.|TRBJ2-2|TRBD2
CASSVATGTSGRAGGELFF
TGTGCCAGCAGCGTAGCTACGGGGACTAGCGGGAGGGCAGGCGGGGAGCTGTTTTTT
>TRBV10-3|once|TRBJ1-1|.
CAISSGLSTEAFF
TGTGCCATCAGTTCAGGGTTATCGACTGAAGCTTTCTTT
>TRBV11-2|.|TRBJ1-4|.
CATRGSGAEKLFF
TGTGCCACGCGGGGATCCGGGGCTGAAAAACTGTTTTTT
>TRBV7-2|.|TRBJ1-4|.
CASTRTDRGEKLFF
TGTGCCAGCACAAGGACAGATAGGGGGGAAAAACTGTTTTTT
>TRBV9|.|TRBJ1-6|.
CASSVAAVGMSPLHF
TGTGCCAGCAGCGTTGCAGCGGTGGGTATGTCACCCCTCCACTTT
>TRBV28|.|TRBJ2-5|.
CASSTGSSRRETQYF
TGTGCCAGCAGCACCGGGTCAAGCCGGCGGGAGACCCAGTACTTC
>TRBV4-3|.|TRBJ2-5|TRBD1
CASSQVAQGWETQYF
TGCGCCAGCAGCCAAGTAGCACAGGGGTGGGAGACCCAGTACTTC
>TRBV4-3|.|TRBJ1-1|.
CASSQDFDSGEGLDTEAFF
TGCGCCAGCAGCCAAGATTTTGATTCGGGGGAAGGACTGGACACTGAAGCTTTCTTT
>TRBV4-1|.|TRBJ2-3|TRBD2
CASSQGGTSGPDTQYF
TGCGCCAGCAGCCAAGGTGGGACTAGCGGCCCGGATACGCAGTATTTT
>TRBV4-1|.|TRBJ2-7|TRBD2
CASSQGGLAGIYEQYF
TGCGCCAGCAGCCAGGGGGGACTAGCGGGAATCTACGAGCAGTACTTC
>TRBV6-5|few|TRBJ1-6|.
CASSYEAGVGNSPLHF
TGTGCCAGCAGTTACGAGGCAGGGGTAGGAAATTCACCCCTCCACTTT
>TRBV15|once|TRBJ2-1|TRBD2
CAPSRSSGRNEQFF
TGTGCCCCAAGTCGGTCTAGCGGGAGGAATGAGCAGTTCTTC
>TRBV18|.|TRBJ1-2|.
CASSPPGNPYGYTF
TGTGCCAGCTCACCACCGGGGAACCCCTATGGCTACACCTTC
>TRBV18|.|TRBJ2-1|TRBD2
CASSPPSGLAGSNEQFF
TGTGCCAGCTCACCACCCTCGGGACTAGCGGGATCCAATGAGCAGTTCTTC
>TRBV28|.|TRBJ1-4|TRBD1
CASSGTGFENEKLFF
TGTGCCAGCAGTGGGACAGGGTTCGAAAATGAAAAACTGTTTTTT
>TRBV28|once|TRBJ2-7|.
CASTSPITYEQYF
TGTGCCAGCACTTCGCCTATAACCTACGAGCAGTACTTC
>TRBV29-1|.|TRBJ2-1|TRBD2
CSVRGGSYNEQFF
TGCAGCGTTCGGGGGGGCTCCTACAATGAGCAGTTCTTC
>TRBV29-1|.|TRBJ1-1|.
CSVEESANTEAFF
TGCAGCGTTGAGGAATCGGCGAACACTGAAGCTTTCTTT
>TRBV5-4|.|TRBJ1-2|.
CASSLISEHGYTF
TGTGCCAGCAGCTTGATTTCAGAGCATGGCTACACCTTC
>TRBV6-1|.|TRBJ2-7|.
CASREGGPEQYF
TGTGCCAGCAGAGAAGGGGGTCCAGAGCAGTACTTC
>TRBV5-4|.|TRBJ1-2|TRBD1
CASSSWTGPNGYTF
TGTGCCAGCAGCTCTTGGACAGGGCCGAATGGCTACACCTTC
>TRBV9|.|TRBJ1-1|.
CASSQFKSTGSEAFF
TGTGCCAGCAGCCAATTCAAATCGACCGGGAGTGAAGCTTTCTTT
>TRBV27|.|TRBJ2-7|.
CASTPAFGYEQYF
TGTGCCAGCACCCCGGCTTTCGGTTACGAGCAGTACTTC
>TRBV2|.|TRBJ2-7|TRBD1
CASSPQGNEQYF
TGTGCCAGCAGCCCACAGGGGAACGAGCAGTACTTC
>TRBV9|.|TRBJ2-1|TRBD2
CASSVGLAFSYNEQFF
TGTGCCAGCAGCGTAGGACTAGCGTTCTCCTACAATGAGCAGTTCTTC